The clone carrying this TCR beta chain showed up just a few times. This sample stems from a study of blood T cell repertoires in COVID-19. Study details: Material from acute and convalescent COVID-19 was sourced from the United States, Italy and Spain.

Methods used by the authors: Quantification of nucleated cells was approximated via reference gene primer amplification. Assay used: immunoSEQ multiplex PCR; TCRdb lists only in-frame clones, some missing. The DNA was the basis for D and trimming; V, J and clone size are from that table. The sample includes roughly 150,000 clones, over 80% of them seen just once. The CDR3 runs to 13 residues. V was clipped by 2 bases and J by 3 bases, with 6 bases between them. CDR1 and CDR2 (germline): ENHRY, SYGVKD. The sequence was collected from a man between 65 and 85 years old who had recovered from COVID-19. This chain links TRBV10-3 with TRBJ2-3, with unresolved D. The source material was peripheral blood. CDR3 bases: TGTGCCATCAGTGAGCCGAGGACAGATACGCAGTATTTT. This sequence encodes CAISEPRTDTQYF.